This entry is about one T cell receptor beta chain. Trimming took 6 bases from V and 1 from J, leaving 13 bases between them. The length of the CDR3 is 15 residues. The germline gives CDR1 MNHNS, CDR2 SASEGT. This record belongs to a study of blood T cell repertoires in COVID-19. Original data processing: Reference gene primer amplification in the assay estimated nucleated cell counts. The protocol was immunoSEQ multiplex PCR, while the TCRdb copy is restricted to in-frame clones and leaves out a portion. V, J and clone size derive from that table, while D and trimming were established from the DNA sequence. The sample gives 150,000 to 200,000 clones, roughly 80% of which show up once; roughly a fifth is in the top ten.

The sequenced material came from peripheral blood. The rearrangement uses TRBV6-1 and TRBJ1-5; weak D call: TRBD1 (6 bases). The receptor was isolated from a woman aged 80 or over with acute or convalescent COVID-19. The CDR3 nucleotides read TGTGCCAGCAGGAGGGGGTTAGCGAGCAATCAGCCCCAGCATTTT. It yields the protein CASRRGLASNQPQHF.